This T cell receptor beta chain was sequenced during a study of human T cells and chemical hapten exposure. Study-wide context: Donors were sensitized with 2% DPC on the upper inner arm. Small pooled library volume differences chiefly drove per-sample TCR yield variation.

Unmatched junction bases numbered 7, after V lost 6 bases and J lost 5 bases. The CDR3 has 15 residues. Time point defined: pre-sensitization, week 0. Described treatment: therapeutic diphenylcyclopropenone sensitization with weekly scalp DPC. The library tagged each cDNA molecule with unique molecular identifiers. TCRdb ran MiXCR on the RACE reads and lists one entry per CDR3 protein. The sample shows 85,000 to 120,000 distinct CDR3 sequences, roughly 12% of them seen only once. This sequence joins TRBV12-3 or TRBV12-4 and TRBJ2-7, with 13 bases lining up with TRBD2. Material: whole blood, obtained in connection with sensitization to the hapten diphenylcyclopropenone (DPC). The sequence derives from a woman aged 50 to 60 with alopecia areata. Some clones in this sample may be carry-over from other donors' samples. This CDR3 reads CASRFGTSGAHEQYF. The CDR3 region has the DNA TGTGCCAGCAGGTTTGGGACTAGCGGGGCCCACGAGCAGTACTTC.